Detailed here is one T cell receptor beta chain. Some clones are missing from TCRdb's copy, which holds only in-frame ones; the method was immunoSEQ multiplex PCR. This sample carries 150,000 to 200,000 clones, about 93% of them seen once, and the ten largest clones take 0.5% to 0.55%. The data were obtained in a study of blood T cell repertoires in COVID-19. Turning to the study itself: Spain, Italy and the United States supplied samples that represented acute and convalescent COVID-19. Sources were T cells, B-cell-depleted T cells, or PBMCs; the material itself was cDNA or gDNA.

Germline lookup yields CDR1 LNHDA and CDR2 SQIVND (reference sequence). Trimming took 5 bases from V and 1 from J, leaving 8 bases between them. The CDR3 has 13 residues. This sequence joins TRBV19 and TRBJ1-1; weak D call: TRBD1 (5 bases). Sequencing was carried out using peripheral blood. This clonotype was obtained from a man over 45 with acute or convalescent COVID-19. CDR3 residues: CASSEQANTEAFF. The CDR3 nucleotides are TGTGCCAGTAGTGAACAGGCGAACACTGAAGCTTTCTTT.